This record looks at one T cell receptor beta chain sequence and its context. What it binds is not known. The CDR3 covers 16 residues. CDR1 is MDHEN and CDR2 is SYDVKM in the germline V gene. The V segment lost 4 bases and the J segment 7 bases; nucleotides outside the gene matches: 12. This sample was included in a study of T cell responses to AZD1222 COVID-19 vaccine. About the study: Whether given at about 4 or about 12 weeks, second doses were pooled. Notes on the study in general: Clonal diversity was possibly underestimated; the donors were predominantly white British and more often female. Spike-specific TCR breadth and depth grew following two AZD1222 doses. Repertoire samples came only from after the peak T cell response.

Sequencing used immunoSEQ multiplex PCR; TCRdb keeps in-frame clones, though not all of them. The sample shows about 99,000 clones, approximately 90% of them seen only once. The TCR originated in an adult in good health. Source: peripheral blood, taken on day 0 of AZD1222 vaccination. The rearrangement joins TRBV28 to TRBJ1-5; 8 bases line up with TRBD1. This CDR3 reads CASSSRRTGSGQPQHF. The CDR3 coding sequence is TGTGCCAGCAGTTCACGGCGGACAGGGTCGGGCCAGCCCCAGCATTTT.